What follows describes a single T cell receptor beta chain. Its antigen is currently unknown. Sequencing was performed with immunoSEQ multiplex PCR; in TCRdb, only in-frame clones are kept and a portion is missing. Of about 33,000 clones listed, about 88% were seen once; the top ten hold roughly 21%. This specimen comes from a study of OX40 agonist ivuxolimab in advanced cancers. Study-wide context: Earlier treatment with anti-PD-1, anti-PD-L1 or anti-CTLA-4 was permitted, and about 40% had received some. Study findings and constraints: The specificity for antigen of the expanded peripheral T cells was not determined. CD4+ and CD8+ blood T cells expanded clonally by week 6 at 0.1 to 3.0 mg/kg.

Germline lookup yields CDR1 PRHDT and CDR2 FYEKMQ (reference sequence). This CDR3 is 14 amino acids long. V dropped 5 bases and J dropped 2 bases, with 10 bases sitting between them. The cohort excluded patients with autoimmune disease history or systemic immunosuppression. The rearrangement joins TRBV13 to TRBJ2-1; weak D call: TRBD2 (5 bases). Sequences were derived from CD4+ or CD8+ T cells sorted from blood, sampled in a trial of the OX40 agonist ivuxolimab. The sequence came from an adult with an advanced solid tumor such as melanoma, head and neck, liver or kidney cancer. The CDR3 here is CASSPRGPYNEQFF. In DNA, the CDR3 is TGTGCCAGCAGCCCCCGCGGGCCCTACAATGAGCAGTTCTTC.